The entry below describes one T cell receptor beta chain. Its cognate antigen is unknown. This entry comes from a study of cytomegalovirus exposure and HLA in healthy donors. Study-wide findings and caveats: Most TCR beta V segments were productive about 90% or about 30% of the time in an earlier analysis. No immune exposure information besides CMV serostatus was available. Looking again later, the authors saw that most CMV-associated TCR beta chains seemed HLA-restricted.

PCR primers comprised 60 Vbeta and 13 Jbeta primers. Assay: immunoSEQ multiplex PCR; the TCRdb copy retains only in-frame clones and omits some. The sample lists about 130,000 clones, about 74% occurring once. Per the germline V gene, CDR1 is LGHNA and CDR2 is YNFKEQ. The CDR3 runs to 16 residues. Trimming cost V 0 bases and J 2 bases; bases outside gene matches: 3. The chain is built from TRBV4-2 and TRBJ2-7; TRBD1 agrees at 11 bases. The specimen sequenced was PBMCs. The receptor comes from a man younger than 35 in good health and CMV-seropositive. The CDR3 DNA sequence: TGTGCCAGCAGCCAAGAATTGGGACAGGGGGCCTACGAGCAGTACGTC. This encodes CASSQELGQGAYEQYV.